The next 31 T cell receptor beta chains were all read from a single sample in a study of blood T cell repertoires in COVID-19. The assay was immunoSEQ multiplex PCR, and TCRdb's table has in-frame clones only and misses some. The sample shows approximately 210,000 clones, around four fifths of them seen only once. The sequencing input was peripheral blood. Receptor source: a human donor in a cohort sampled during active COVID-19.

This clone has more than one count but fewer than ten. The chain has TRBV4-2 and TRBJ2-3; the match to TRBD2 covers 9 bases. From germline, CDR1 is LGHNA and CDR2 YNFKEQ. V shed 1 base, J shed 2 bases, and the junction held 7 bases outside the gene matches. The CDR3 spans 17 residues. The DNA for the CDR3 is TGTGCCAGCAGCCAAGGTATAGCGGGGGAAAACACAGATACGCAGTATTTT. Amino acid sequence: CASSQGIAGENTDTQYF.

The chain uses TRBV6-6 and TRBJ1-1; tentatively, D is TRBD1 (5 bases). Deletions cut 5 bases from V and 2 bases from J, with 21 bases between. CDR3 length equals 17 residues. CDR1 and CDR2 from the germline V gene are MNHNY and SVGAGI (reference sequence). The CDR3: CASSLFLTGGLNTEAFF. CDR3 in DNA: TGTGCCAGCAGTCTCTTCCTTACGGGGGGACTAAACACTGAAGCTTTCTTT.

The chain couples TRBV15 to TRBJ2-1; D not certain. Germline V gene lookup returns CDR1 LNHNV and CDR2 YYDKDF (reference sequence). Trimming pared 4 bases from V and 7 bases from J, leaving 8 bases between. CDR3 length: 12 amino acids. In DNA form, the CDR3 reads TGTGCCACCAGCATATTTAGTAATGAGCAGTTCTTC. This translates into CATSIFSNEQFF.

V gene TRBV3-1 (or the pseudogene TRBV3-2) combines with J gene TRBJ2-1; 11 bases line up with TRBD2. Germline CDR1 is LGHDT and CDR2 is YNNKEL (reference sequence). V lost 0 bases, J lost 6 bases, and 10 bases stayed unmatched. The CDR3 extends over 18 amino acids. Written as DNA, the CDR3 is TGTGCCAGCAGCCAAGAGTCGTCTAGCGGGAGGTCTCGCAATGAGCAGTTCTTC. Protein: CASSQESSSGRSRNEQFF.

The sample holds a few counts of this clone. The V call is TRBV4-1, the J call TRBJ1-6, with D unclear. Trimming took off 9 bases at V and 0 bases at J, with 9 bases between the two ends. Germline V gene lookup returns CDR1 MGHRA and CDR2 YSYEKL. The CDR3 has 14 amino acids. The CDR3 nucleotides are TGCGCCAGTCGAGGGAGCTCCTATAATTCACCCCTCCACTTT. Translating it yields CASRGSSYNSPLHF.

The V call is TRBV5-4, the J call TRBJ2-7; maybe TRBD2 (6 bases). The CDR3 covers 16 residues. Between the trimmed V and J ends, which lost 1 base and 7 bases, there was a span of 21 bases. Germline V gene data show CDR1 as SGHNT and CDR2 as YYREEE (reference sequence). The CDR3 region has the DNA TGTGCCAGCAGCTTGTACCGGGGAGGTGGTCTGTATGAGCAGTACTTC. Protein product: CASSLYRGGGLYEQYF.

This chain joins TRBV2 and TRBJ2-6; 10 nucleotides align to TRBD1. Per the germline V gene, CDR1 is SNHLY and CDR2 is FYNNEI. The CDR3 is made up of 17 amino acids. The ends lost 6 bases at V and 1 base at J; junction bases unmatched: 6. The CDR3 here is CASRLRDRGSGANVLTF. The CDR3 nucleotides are TGTGCCAGCAGACTCCGGGACAGGGGATCTGGGGCCAACGTCCTGACTTTC.

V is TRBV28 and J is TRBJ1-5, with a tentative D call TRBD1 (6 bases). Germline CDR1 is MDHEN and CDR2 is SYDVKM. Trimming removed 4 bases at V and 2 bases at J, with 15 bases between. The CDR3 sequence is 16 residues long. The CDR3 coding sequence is TGTGCCAGCAGTTCGGACAGATTGGTCGGCAATCAGCCCCAGCATTTT. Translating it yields CASSSDRLVGNQPQHF.

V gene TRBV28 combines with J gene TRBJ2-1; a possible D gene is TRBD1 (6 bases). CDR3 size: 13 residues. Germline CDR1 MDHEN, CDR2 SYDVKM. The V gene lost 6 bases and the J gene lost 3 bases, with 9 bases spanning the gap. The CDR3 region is CASRRTDYNEQFF. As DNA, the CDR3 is TGTGCCAGCAGACGGACAGACTACAATGAGCAGTTCTTC.

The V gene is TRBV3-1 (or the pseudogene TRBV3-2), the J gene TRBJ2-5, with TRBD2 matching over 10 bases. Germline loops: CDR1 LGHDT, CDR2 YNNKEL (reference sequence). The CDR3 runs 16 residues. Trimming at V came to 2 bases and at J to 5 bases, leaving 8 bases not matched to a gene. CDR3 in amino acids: CASSQKSGGAFETQYF. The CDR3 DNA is TGTGCCAGCAGCCAAAAGAGCGGGGGGGCCTTCGAGACCCAGTACTTC.

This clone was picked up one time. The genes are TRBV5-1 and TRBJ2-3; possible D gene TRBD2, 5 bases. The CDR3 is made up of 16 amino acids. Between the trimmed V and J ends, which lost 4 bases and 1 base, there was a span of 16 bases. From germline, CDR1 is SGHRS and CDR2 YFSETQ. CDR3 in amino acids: CASSPGRGLRTDTQYF. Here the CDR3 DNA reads TGCGCCAGCAGCCCCGGGCGCGGGCTTCGCACAGATACGCAGTATTTT.

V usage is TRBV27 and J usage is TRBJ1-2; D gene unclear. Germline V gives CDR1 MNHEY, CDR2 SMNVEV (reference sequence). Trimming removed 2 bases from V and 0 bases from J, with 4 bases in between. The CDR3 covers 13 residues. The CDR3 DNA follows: TGTGCCAGCAGTTTAGGCCCTAACTATGGCTACACCTTC. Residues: CASSLGPNYGYTF.

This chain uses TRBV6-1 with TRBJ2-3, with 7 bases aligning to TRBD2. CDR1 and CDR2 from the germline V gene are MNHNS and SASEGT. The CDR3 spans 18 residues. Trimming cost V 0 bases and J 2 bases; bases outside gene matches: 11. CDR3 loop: CASSEALRGAGFTDTQYF. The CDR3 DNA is TGTGCCAGCAGTGAAGCGCTTCGGGGAGCGGGGTTCACAGATACGCAGTATTTT.

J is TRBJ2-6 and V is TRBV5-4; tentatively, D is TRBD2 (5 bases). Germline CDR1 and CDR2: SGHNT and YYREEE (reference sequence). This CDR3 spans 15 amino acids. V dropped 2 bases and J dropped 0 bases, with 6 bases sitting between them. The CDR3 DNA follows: TGTGCCAGCAGCTTTCGGGGCTCTGGGGCCAACGTCCTGACTTTC. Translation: CASSFRGSGANVLTF.

In DNA, the CDR3 is TGTGCCAGCAGCCCATACAGGGGGTGGCAGAATCAGCCCCAGCATTTT. Its protein is CASSPYRGWQNQPQHF. The chain combines TRBV7-6 with TRBJ1-5, with 8 bases aligning to TRBD1. This CDR3 is built from 16 residues. After removal of 5 bases from V and 4 bases from J, the junction contained 10 bases not matched to a gene. Per germline, CDR1 SGHVS and CDR2 FNYEAQ. Drawing the rest from reference TRBV7-6 and TRBJ1-5, the complete variable domain is GAGVSQSPRYKVTKRGQDVALRCDPISGHVSLYWYRQALGQGPEFLTYFNYEAQQDKSGLPNDRFSAERPEGSISTLTIQRTEQRDSAMYRCASSPYRGWQNQPQHFGDGTRLSIL.

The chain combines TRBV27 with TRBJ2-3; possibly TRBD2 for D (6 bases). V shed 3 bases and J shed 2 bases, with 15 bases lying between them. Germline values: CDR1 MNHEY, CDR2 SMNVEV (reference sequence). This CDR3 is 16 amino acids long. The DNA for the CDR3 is TGTGCCAGCAGTTTTCTGTCGCGGGGATTCACAGATACGCAGTATTTT. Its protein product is CASSFLSRGFTDTQYF.

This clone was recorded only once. The CDR3 protein is CASSVALAGVNNEQFF. The CDR3, as DNA: TGTGCCAGCAGCGTAGCTCTAGCGGGAGTCAACAATGAGCAGTTCTTC. The chain carries TRBV9 and TRBJ2-1; 10 bases are a match to TRBD2. Germline CDR1 reads SGDLS; CDR2 reads YYNGEE. CDR3 length: 16 amino acids. V shed 0 bases, J shed 5 bases, and the junction held 5 bases outside the gene matches.

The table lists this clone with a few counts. CDR3 in DNA: TGCGCCAGCAGCCCACAAACAGGTACCGGAAACACCATATATTTT. Its protein product is CASSPQTGTGNTIYF. The chain carries TRBV5-1 and TRBJ1-3; a possible D gene is TRBD1 (5 bases). The germline gives CDR1 SGHRS, CDR2 YFSETQ. There are 15 residues in the CDR3. With 4 bases removed from V and 4 bases from J, the gap between germline ends came to 15 bases.

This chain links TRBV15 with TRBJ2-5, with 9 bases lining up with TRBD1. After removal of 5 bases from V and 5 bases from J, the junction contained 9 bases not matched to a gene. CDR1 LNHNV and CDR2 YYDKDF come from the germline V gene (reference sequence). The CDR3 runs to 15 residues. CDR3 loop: CATSSNRGRGETQYF. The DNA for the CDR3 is TGTGCCACCAGCTCGAACAGGGGGCGCGGGGAGACCCAGTACTTC.

The CDR3 loop reads CASSVLAGATTEAFF. The CDR3, as DNA: TGTGCCAGCAGTGTTTTAGCAGGGGCGACCACTGAAGCTTTCTTT. The rearrangement links TRBV6-4 to TRBJ1-1; tentative D call: TRBD1 (6 bases). Trimming stripped 4 bases from V and 4 bases from J, with 16 bases between. The CDR3 spans 15 residues. Germline V gives CDR1 MRHNA, CDR2 SNTAGT.

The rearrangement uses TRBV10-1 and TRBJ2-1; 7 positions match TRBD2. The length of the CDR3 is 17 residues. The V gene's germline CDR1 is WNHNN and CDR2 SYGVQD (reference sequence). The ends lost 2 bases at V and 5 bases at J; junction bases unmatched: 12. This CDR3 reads CASSEEGGPEEDNEQFF. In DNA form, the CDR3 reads TGCGCCAGCAGTGAGGAGGGAGGGCCCGAGGAAGACAATGAGCAGTTCTTC.

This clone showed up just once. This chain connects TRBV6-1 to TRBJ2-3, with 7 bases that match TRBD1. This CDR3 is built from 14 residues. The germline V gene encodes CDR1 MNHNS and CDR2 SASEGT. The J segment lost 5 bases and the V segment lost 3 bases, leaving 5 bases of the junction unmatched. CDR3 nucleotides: TGTGCCAGCAGTGACATAGGGGGCGAAGATACGCAGTATTTT. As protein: CASSDIGGEDTQYF.

CDR3: CASSFLRGEQFF. In DNA, the CDR3 is TGTGCCAGCAGTTTCCTCAGGGGTGAGCAGTTCTTC. The J gene is TRBJ2-1, the V gene TRBV27; D might be TRBD1 (6 bases). Germline loops: CDR1 MNHEY, CDR2 SMNVEV (reference sequence). V lost 3 bases and J 9 bases, leaving 9 bases between the germline ends. The CDR3 runs 12 residues.

The CDR3 nucleotides are TGTGCCAGTAGCCGCGTGAACACTGAAGCTTTCTTT. Encoded protein: CASSRVNTEAFF. The V gene is TRBV19, the J gene TRBJ1-1; D remains ambiguous. The CDR3 has 12 amino acids. Germline CDR1 and CDR2: LNHDA and SQIVND (reference sequence). The V and J ends lost 6 bases and 0 bases respectively, with 5 bases between them.

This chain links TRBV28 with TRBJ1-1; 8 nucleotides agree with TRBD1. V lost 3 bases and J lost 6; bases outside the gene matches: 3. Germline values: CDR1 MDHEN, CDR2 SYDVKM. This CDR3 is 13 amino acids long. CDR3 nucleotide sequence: TGTGCCAGCAGTTTCAGGGGGCGCTCTGAAGCTTTCTTT. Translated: CASSFRGRSEAFF.

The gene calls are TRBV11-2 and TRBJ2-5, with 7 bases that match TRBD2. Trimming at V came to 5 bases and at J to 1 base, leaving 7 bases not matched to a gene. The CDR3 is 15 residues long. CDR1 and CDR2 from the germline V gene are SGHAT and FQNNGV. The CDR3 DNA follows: TGTGCCAGCAGCAAGGTGGGGGGGACCCAAGAGACCCAGTACTTC. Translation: CASSKVGGTQETQYF.

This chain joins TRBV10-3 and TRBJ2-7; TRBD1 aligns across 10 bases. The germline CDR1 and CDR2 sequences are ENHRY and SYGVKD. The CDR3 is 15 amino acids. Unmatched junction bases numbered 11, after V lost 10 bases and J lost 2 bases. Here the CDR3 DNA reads TGTGCCACCGGAGGGGACGGACAGGGGGCCTACGAGCAGTACTTC. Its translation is CATGGDGQGAYEQYF.

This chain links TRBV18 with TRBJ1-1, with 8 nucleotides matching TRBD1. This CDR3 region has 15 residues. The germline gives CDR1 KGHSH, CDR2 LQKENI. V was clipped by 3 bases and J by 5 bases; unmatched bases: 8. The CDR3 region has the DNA TGTGCCAGCTCACCTTTGACAGGGGAGTTAACTGAAGCTTTCTTT. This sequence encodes CASSPLTGELTEAFF.

CDR3 sequence reads: CAISESNLGGEQPQHF. CDR3 sequence (DNA): TGTGCCATCAGTGAGTCGAATCTAGGGGGCGAACAGCCCCAGCATTTT. This chain links TRBV10-3 with TRBJ1-5; 7 bases match TRBD1. Germline CDR1 is ENHRY and CDR2 is SYGVKD. With V trimmed by 0 bases and J by 7 bases, 9 bases remained unmatched. This CDR3 is 16 amino acids long.

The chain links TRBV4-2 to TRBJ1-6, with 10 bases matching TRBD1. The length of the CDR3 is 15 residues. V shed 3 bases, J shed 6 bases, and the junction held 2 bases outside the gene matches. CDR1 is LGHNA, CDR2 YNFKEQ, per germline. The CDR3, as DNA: TGTGCCAGCAGCCAGAGGACAGGGGGTAATTCACCCCTCCACTTT. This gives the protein CASSQRTGGNSPLHF.

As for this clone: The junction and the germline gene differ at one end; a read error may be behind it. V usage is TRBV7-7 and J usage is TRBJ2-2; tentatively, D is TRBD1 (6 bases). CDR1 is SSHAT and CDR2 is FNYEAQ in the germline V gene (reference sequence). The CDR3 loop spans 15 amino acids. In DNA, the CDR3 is TGTGCTAGCAGCCCGGACAGAGCTTACACCGGGGAGCTGTTTTTT. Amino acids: CASSPDRAYTGELFF.